The next 16 T cell receptor beta chains were all read from a single sample in a study of T cell repertoires in cytomegalovirus infection. TCRdb analysed the reads with MiXCR anew, one entry per CDR3 protein. Of around 540,000 distinct CDR3 sequences listed, around 35% are singletons. No antigen is known for these receptors. The material sequenced was cultured PBMCs, taken from culture after CMV antigen stimulation. All receptors derive from a human donor in good health (CMV status not recorded). Some clones in this sample may be carry-over from other donors' samples.

This chain connects TRBV14 to TRBJ2-5; TRBD2 matches at 9 bases. V trimming: 4 bases; J trimming: 4 bases; junction bases outside the gene matches: 10. CDR1 is SGHDN and CDR2 is FVKESK in the germline V gene. CDR3 length: 16 amino acids. CDR3 sequence: CASSPLAGPWGETQYF. The CDR3 nucleotides are TGTGCCAGCAGCCCCCTAGCGGGGCCCTGGGGAGAGACCCAGTACTTC.

A few counts support this clonotype. The rearrangement joins TRBV19 to TRBJ1-4; D is perhaps TRBD1 (6 bases). The CDR3 length is 14 residues. Germline-derived CDR1 and CDR2 are LNHDA and SQIVND (reference sequence). V shed 7 bases and J shed 5 bases, with 14 bases lying between them. The CDR3 here is CASTPGQLNEKLFF. In DNA, the CDR3 is TGTGCCAGTACGCCTGGACAGCTCAATGAAAAACTGTTTTTT.

The chain recombines TRBV20-1 with TRBJ2-1; 8 bases fit TRBD2. CDR1 and CDR2 (germline): DFQATT, SNEGSKA (reference sequence). J lost 5 bases, V lost 3 bases, and 6 bases had no gene match. This CDR3 has 14 residues. CDR3 residues: CSASYSGVNNEQFF. Written as DNA, the CDR3 is TGCAGTGCTAGCTATAGCGGGGTTAACAATGAGCAGTTCTTC.

This clonotype was counted a few times. This chain joins TRBV6-1 and TRBJ2-1; 8 nucleotides match TRBD1. Germline V gives CDR1 MNHNS, CDR2 SASEGT. This CDR3 contains 13 residues. Unmatched junction bases numbered 2, after V lost 8 bases and J lost 2 bases. The CDR3 region has the DNA TGTGCCAGCCGACAGGGGCCCTACAATGAGCAGTTCTTC. It specifies CASRQGPYNEQFF.

As DNA, the CDR3 is TGCGCCAGCAGCCAAAATCGCGGCAGAAACACCGGGGAGCTGTTTTTT. Translation gives CASSQNRGRNTGELFF. The V call is TRBV5-1, the J call TRBJ2-2, with D uncertain. This CDR3 is built from 16 residues. Germline V CDR1 and CDR2: SGHRS, YFSETQ. V shed 4 bases and J shed 2 bases, with 15 bases lying between them.

This clonotype was observed a few times. The genes are TRBV2 and TRBJ1-3; D is unclear. There are 15 residues in the CDR3. V gave up 4 bases and J gave up 0 bases, with 10 bases separating them. Per germline, CDR1 SNHLY and CDR2 FYNNEI. The CDR3 spells CASSVQLYSGNTIYF. CDR3 sequence (DNA): TGTGCCAGCAGTGTCCAATTGTACTCTGGAAACACCATATATTTT. The whole variable domain, remainder taken from reference TRBV2 and TRBJ1-3, is EPEVTQTPSHQVTQMGQEVILRCVPISNHLYFYWYRQILGQKVEFLVSFYNNEISEKSEIFDDQFSVERPDGSNFTLKIRSTKLEDSAMYFCASSVQLYSGNTIYFGEGSWLTVV.

The V call is TRBV19, the J call TRBJ2-2; D might be TRBD2 (6 bases). Germline CDR1 LNHDA, CDR2 SQIVND (reference sequence). V gave up 9 bases and J gave up 1 base, with 15 bases separating them. This CDR3 region has 15 residues. The CDR3 protein is CASKPISGNTGELFF. In nucleotides, the CDR3 is TGTGCCAGCAAGCCTATTAGCGGGAACACCGGGGAGCTGTTTTTT.

There are a few counts of this clonotype. The chain links TRBV7-2 to TRBJ2-2, with D possibly being TRBD1 (5 bases). The CDR3 runs 14 residues. V was shortened by 10 bases and J by 3 bases, with 15 bases between the two germline ends. Germline-derived CDR1 and CDR2 are SGHTA and FQGNSA. CDR3 protein: CATTSDSDTGELFF. CDR3 DNA: TGTGCCACTACGAGTGACAGTGACACCGGGGAGCTGTTTTTT.

This clonotype turned up a few times. The chain employs TRBV27 and TRBJ2-3, with 15 bases matching TRBD2. V lost 7 bases and J lost 5; bases outside the gene matches: 4. Germline CDR1 and CDR2: MNHEY and SMNVEV (reference sequence). The CDR3 has 15 amino acids. The CDR3 here is CASKGLAGGEDTQYF. The CDR3 coding sequence is TGTGCCAGCAAGGGACTAGCGGGAGGCGAAGATACGCAGTATTTT.

The J gene is TRBJ2-3, the V gene TRBV20-1; 8 nucleotides align to TRBD2. The V segment lost 1 base and the J segment 6 bases; nucleotides outside the gene matches: 6. The germline CDR1 and CDR2 sequences are DFQATT and SNEGSKA (reference sequence). This CDR3 has 14 amino acids. The CDR3 sequence is CSARGSGGRDTQYF. The CDR3 DNA reads TGCAGTGCTAGAGGCTCGGGCGGGAGGGATACGCAGTATTTT.

As DNA, the CDR3 is TGTGCCAGCAGTCCGACAGGGTCATTGGGGGGCTACACCTTC. Its translation: CASSPTGSLGGYTF. This chain joins TRBV12-3 or TRBV12-4 and TRBJ1-2, with 7 bases fitting TRBD1. The CDR3 runs 14 residues. The V gene end was trimmed by 5 bases and the J gene end by 8 bases; junction bases not matched to a gene: 11.

This chain uses TRBV7-3 with TRBJ2-1; 12 positions agree with TRBD2. J gave up 7 bases and V 0 bases, and 4 bases lay outside the gene matches. This CDR3 region has 16 residues. Germline assignment: CDR1 SGHTA and CDR2 FQGTGA. The CDR3 DNA follows: TGTGCCAGCAGCTTAACGGTGCTAGCGGGAGGGAATGAGCAGTTCTTC. This sequence encodes CASSLTVLAGGNEQFF.

This clonotype has more than one count but fewer than ten. The CDR3 here is CASTSDTDTQYF. As DNA, the CDR3 is TGTGCCAGCACCTCTGACACAGATACGCAGTATTTT. The genes are TRBV12-3 or TRBV12-4 and TRBJ2-3; D gene unclear. The CDR3 consists of 12 residues. V lost 7 bases, J lost 2 bases, and 7 bases lay in between.

V usage is TRBV14 and J usage is TRBJ2-1; D perhaps matches TRBD2 (5 bases). Trimming took 8 bases from V and 4 from J, leaving 21 bases between them. The CDR3 totals 16 residues. Germline V lookup: CDR1 SGHDN, CDR2 FVKESK. The CDR3 region is CASAGGTRLGYNEQFF. The CDR3 DNA sequence: TGTGCCAGCGCCGGAGGAACTAGGTTAGGTTACAATGAGCAGTTCTTC.

This clonotype was recorded at least ten times. The chain has TRBV7-8 and TRBJ2-1; TRBD2 aligns across 8 bases. CDR3 size: 15 residues. Per germline, CDR1 SGHVS and CDR2 FQNEAQ. The junction had 9 bases not matched to a gene; V was cut back by 4 bases and J by 7 bases. CDR3 nucleotide sequence: TGTGCCAGCAGCTCCCGGGAGGGGCGTTTTAATGAGCAGTTCTTC. Its protein is CASSSREGRFNEQFF.

The J gene is TRBJ1-1, the V gene TRBV7-8; D not certain. The CDR3 is 14 residues long. CDR1 is SGHVS and CDR2 is FQNEAQ in the germline V gene. Trimming shortened V by 2 bases and J by 5 bases, and 12 bases separated the two germline ends. The CDR3 sequence: CASSLTGDGTEAFF. DNA of the CDR3: TGTGCCAGCAGCTTAACCGGGGATGGGACTGAAGCTTTCTTT.